The 26 T cell receptor beta chains below come from one sample, sequenced in a study of cytomegalovirus exposure and HLA in healthy donors. Researchers ran the PCR with 60 Vbeta and 13 Jbeta primers. Here immunoSEQ multiplex PCR was the method, and the copy in TCRdb shows in-frame clones only, minus some. The sample consists of more than 60,000 clones, roughly 80% of them appearing once. The specimen was PBMCs. Receptors originate from a male donor in good health and CMV-seropositive.

This clone turned up a few times. The rearrangement joins TRBV6-1 to TRBJ1-2; D remains unclear. The germline V gene encodes CDR1 MNHNS and CDR2 SASEGT. The CDR3 spans 16 residues. V was clipped by 3 bases and J by 0 bases, with 14 bases between them. CDR3 nucleotides: TGTGCCAGCAGTGACGGTTGGGGAGCTGCTAACTATGGCTACACCTTC. Residues: CASSDGWGAANYGYTF.

The gene calls are TRBV28 and TRBJ2-5; 8 positions agree with TRBD1. The CDR3 totals 15 residues. After removal of 4 bases from V and 3 bases from J, the junction contained 7 bases not matched to a gene. CDR1 and CDR2 from the germline V gene are MDHEN and SYDVKM. The CDR3 sequence is CASSSLPDREETQYF. CDR3 nucleotides: TGTGCCAGCAGTTCCCTACCGGACAGGGAAGAGACCCAGTACTTC.

This clone was detected only once. The gene calls are TRBV10-3 and TRBJ1-4, with a tentative D call TRBD1 (5 bases). Germline-derived CDR1 and CDR2 are ENHRY and SYGVKD. There are 14 residues in the CDR3. V was clipped by 2 bases and J by 7 bases, with 11 bases between them. CDR3 residues: CAISEEQGIEKLFF. DNA of the CDR3: TGTGCCATCAGTGAGGAGCAGGGTATTGAAAAACTGTTTTTT.

V gene TRBV7-2 combines with J gene TRBJ1-2, with 7 bases lining up with TRBD1. CDR1 and CDR2 (germline): SGHTA, FQGNSA. The CDR3 totals 14 residues. V gave up 5 bases and J gave up 5 bases; unmatched junction bases: 8. CDR3 nucleotides: TGTGCCAGCAGCCGGACAGGAACGGGGTATGGCTACACCTTC. It yields the protein CASSRTGTGYGYTF.

This CDR3 reads CSVTRGVGGDTEAFF. The CDR3 nucleotides read TGCAGCGTTACCCGAGGGGTAGGAGGGGACACTGAAGCTTTCTTT. The rearrangement uses TRBV29-1 and TRBJ1-1; D possibly corresponds to TRBD1 (5 bases). This CDR3 spans 15 amino acids. Germline CDR1 SQVTM, CDR2 ANQGSEA. V lost 5 bases, J lost 3 bases, and 19 bases lay in between. The entire variable domain, with the rest obtained from reference TRBV29-1 and TRBJ1-1, is as follows: SAVISQKPSRDICQRGTSLTIQCQVDSQVTMMFWYRQQPGQSLTLIATANQGSEATYESGFVIDKFPISRPNLTFSTLTVSNMSPEDSSIYLCSVTRGVGGDTEAFFGQGTRLTVV.

This chain uses TRBV10-3 with TRBJ1-1; TRBD1 aligns across 8 bases. The CDR3 is 13 amino acids. V dropped 7 bases and J dropped 1; count of bases not matched to a gene: 2. Germline V gene sequence: CDR1 ENHRY, CDR2 SYGVKD. The chain's CDR3 is CAITGQGNTEAFF. The CDR3 DNA follows: TGTGCCATCACCGGACAGGGGAACACTGAAGCTTTCTTT.

V gene TRBV6-5 combines with J gene TRBJ1-4; a weak D match, TRBD1 (5 bases). The ends were cut back, 2 bases at V and 4 bases at J, with 11 bases in the middle. CDR1 and CDR2 from the germline V gene are MNHEY and SVGAGI. This CDR3 is built from 15 residues. The CDR3 DNA reads as TGTGCCAGCAGTTACCGGGACTCTAATAATGAAAAACTGTTTTTT. Translated, it gives CASSYRDSNNEKLFF.

The chain joins TRBV7-2 to TRBJ1-2; possibly TRBD1 for D (5 bases). This CDR3 contains 15 residues. Germline CDR1 SGHTA, CDR2 FQGNSA. The germline V and J ends were trimmed by 0 bases and 3 bases, with 11 bases remaining between them. As DNA, the CDR3 is TGTGCCAGCAGCTTAGCGGCGCAGGGATACTATGGCTACACCTTC. Protein: CASSLAAQGYYGYTF.

The J gene is TRBJ2-1, the V gene TRBV7-2; the D gene is possibly TRBD1 (5 bases). The CDR3 contains 16 residues. V gave up 2 bases and J gave up 5 bases, with 16 bases separating them. Germline assignment: CDR1 SGHTA and CDR2 FQGNSA. CDR3 loop: CASSLRLDSPHNEQFF. The CDR3 DNA is TGTGCCAGCAGCTTACGCTTAGACAGCCCTCACAATGAGCAGTTCTTC.

The chain carries TRBV28 and TRBJ1-6, with TRBD1 matching 7 bases. With 6 bases clipped from V and 3 bases from J, the junction kept 14 bases outside the gene matches. The CDR3 spans 18 residues. CDR1 and CDR2 from the germline V gene are MDHEN and SYDVKM. The CDR3 reads CASSEGARGRLYNSPLHF. Written as DNA, the CDR3 is TGTGCCAGCAGCGAGGGGGCCAGAGGGAGGCTCTATAATTCACCCCTCCACTTT. Using reference TRBV28 and TRBJ1-6 for the parts outside the CDR3, the full variable domain is DVKVTQSSRYLVKRTGEKVFLECVQDMDHENMFWYRQDPGLGLRLIYFSYDVKMKEKGDIPEGYSVSREKKERFSLILESASTNQTSMYLCASSEGARGRLYNSPLHFGNGTRLTVT.

The rearrangement joins TRBV5-1 to TRBJ2-3; a weak D match, TRBD1 (6 bases). The germline V and J ends were trimmed by 1 base and 3 bases, with 9 bases remaining between them. Germline V gene lookup returns CDR1 SGHRS and CDR2 YFSETQ. This CDR3 comprises 14 residues. The CDR3 sequence is CASSLTGKTDTQYF. The CDR3 DNA sequence: TGCGCCAGCAGCTTGACAGGGAAGACAGATACGCAGTATTTT.

The chain links TRBV7-2 to TRBJ2-7; D might be TRBD1 (6 bases). Germline lookup yields CDR1 SGHTA and CDR2 FQGNSA. The CDR3 totals 12 residues. V dropped 5 bases and J dropped 3 bases, with 8 bases sitting between them. CDR3 bases: TGTGCCAGCAGCCTGACAGGCTACGAGCAGTACTTC. It codes for CASSLTGYEQYF.

This clone has just a few counts. This chain joins TRBV4-1 and TRBJ1-1, with D unresolved. The CDR3 runs 13 residues. Germline CDR1 and CDR2: MGHRA and YSYEKL. V lost 4 bases, J lost 5 bases, and 11 bases lay in between. The CDR3 spells CASSLGRSTEAFF. For the CDR3, the DNA is TGCGCCAGCAGCCTAGGCAGGTCGACTGAAGCTTTCTTT.

This clone was observed a few times. This chain joins TRBV5-1 and TRBJ1-1, with 9 positions matching TRBD1. Germline V lookup: CDR1 SGHRS, CDR2 YFSETQ. Germline trimming cut 1 base from V and 0 bases from J; bases unmatched to any gene: 7. The length of the CDR3 is 17 residues. CDR3: CASSLPRDRALNTEAFF. In nucleotides, the CDR3 is TGCGCCAGCAGCTTGCCCCGGGACAGGGCCTTGAACACTGAAGCTTTCTTT.

The chain couples TRBV6-1 to TRBJ2-7, with a possible D match to TRBD2 (5 bases). The CDR3 totals 14 residues. CDR1 and CDR2 from the germline V gene are MNHNS and SASEGT. V dropped 3 bases and J dropped 4 bases, with 13 bases sitting between them. CDR3 sequence reads: CASSEYDSGYEQYF. The CDR3 DNA reads TGTGCCAGCAGTGAGTACGATTCGGGGTACGAGCAGTACTTC.

V usage is TRBV9 and J usage is TRBJ1-4; 8 nucleotides line up with TRBD1. The CDR3 covers 15 residues. The V gene end was trimmed by 0 bases and the J gene end by 6 bases; junction bases not matched to a gene: 4. CDR1 and CDR2 from the germline V gene are SGDLS and YYNGEE. DNA of the CDR3: TGTGCCAGCAGCGTAGGTCAGGGGGCTTATGAAAAACTGTTTTTT. Its protein product is CASSVGQGAYEKLFF. The variable domain in full, completed from reference TRBV9 and TRBJ1-4, reads DSGVTQTPKHLITATGQRVTLRCSPRSGDLSVYWYQQSLDQGLQFLIQYYNGEERAKGNILERFSAQQFPDLHSELNLSSLELGDSALYFCASSVGQGAYEKLFFGSGTQLSVL.

A few counts support this clone. J is TRBJ1-2 and V is TRBV15, with 9 bases fitting TRBD1. The CDR3 contains 17 residues. V was pared by 0 bases and J by 2 bases, with 7 bases of the junction left unmatched. Germline CDR1 is LNHNV and CDR2 is YYDKDF (reference sequence). CDR3 nucleotides: TGTGCCACCAGCAGAGAGACAGGGGGTGTCCAAAACTATGGCTACACCTTC. This gives the protein CATSRETGGVQNYGYTF.

The chain's CDR3 is CASSIPQGAKYEQYF. The CDR3 DNA reads TGTGCCAGTAGTATTCCCCAGGGGGCGAAATACGAGCAGTACTTC. This rearrangement joins TRBV19 to TRBJ2-7; 8 bases fit TRBD1. Germline assignment: CDR1 LNHDA and CDR2 SQIVND (reference sequence). After removal of 3 bases from V and 4 bases from J, the junction contained 8 bases not matched to a gene. The CDR3 spans 15 residues.

In nucleotides, the CDR3 is TGTGCCAGCAGTTATCAGTGGGGGGGCTCCGGGGAGCTGTTTTTT. Protein: CASSYQWGGSGELFF. The rearrangement links TRBV6-5 to TRBJ2-2; D may be TRBD2 (7 bases). Germline V CDR1 and CDR2: MNHEY, SVGAGI. Trimming stripped 3 bases from V and 6 bases from J, with 14 bases between. The CDR3 consists of 15 residues.

This clone was picked up a small number of times. The rearrangement joins TRBV10-3 to TRBJ2-1; 8 bases fit TRBD2. The V gene end was trimmed by 6 bases and the J gene end by 3 bases; junction bases not matched to a gene: 7. This CDR3 region has 15 residues. Looked up from germline, CDR1 is ENHRY and CDR2 is SYGVKD. The CDR3 nucleotides are TGTGCCATCAGCAGACTAGCGTGGGTCTACAATGAGCAGTTCTTC. It encodes CAISRLAWVYNEQFF.

The chain recombines TRBV7-3 with TRBJ2-3, with 14 bases aligning to TRBD2. The CDR3 runs to 19 residues. Trimming cost V 2 bases and J 2 bases; bases outside gene matches: 9. The germline V gene has CDR1 SGHTA and CDR2 FQGTGA. CDR3 coding DNA: TGTGCCAGCAGCTTACGGGGACTAGCGGGGGCCGGCCCCACAGATACGCAGTATTTT. Translation gives CASSLRGLAGAGPTDTQYF.

The chain uses TRBV4-2 and TRBJ2-3, with TRBD1 matching over 11 bases. J lost 4 bases, V lost 2 bases, and 5 bases had no gene match. The length of the CDR3 is 16 residues. Germline CDR1 LGHNA, CDR2 YNFKEQ. CDR3 amino acids: CASSQSQGQGADTQYF. CDR3 nucleotide sequence: TGTGCCAGCAGCCAATCCCAGGGACAGGGGGCAGATACGCAGTATTTT.

The rearrangement links TRBV10-3 to TRBJ2-3, with 10 bases that match TRBD2. Looked up from germline, CDR1 is ENHRY and CDR2 is SYGVKD. After removal of 5 bases from V and 1 base from J, the junction contained 0 bases not matched to a gene. This CDR3 is built from 14 residues. This CDR3 reads CAISTSGGTDTQYF. In nucleotides, the CDR3 is TGTGCCATCAGTACTAGCGGGGGCACAGATACGCAGTATTTT.

The chain couples TRBV7-8 to TRBJ1-6; tentative D call: TRBD1 (6 bases). The CDR3 has 15 residues. Germline V gene sequence: CDR1 SGHVS, CDR2 FQNEAQ. V was shortened by 5 bases and J by 4 bases, with 12 bases between the two germline ends. CDR3 region: CASSPLGQYNSPLHF. The CDR3 coding sequence is TGTGCCAGCAGCCCGCTAGGACAGTATAATTCACCCCTCCACTTT.

The chain employs TRBV7-3 and TRBJ2-1, with TRBD2 matching 10 bases. Germline V lookup: CDR1 SGHTA, CDR2 FQGTGA. CDR3 length equals 15 residues. The V segment lost 1 base and the J segment 8 bases; nucleotides outside the gene matches: 5. As DNA, the CDR3 is TGTGCCAGCAGCTTAAACCAGCGGGGGGGCGATGAGCAGTTCTTC. Protein product: CASSLNQRGGDEQFF.

The genes are TRBV2 and TRBJ1-4, with no clear D. Trimming took off 6 bases at V and 1 base at J, with 9 bases between the two ends. CDR1 and CDR2 from the germline V gene are SNHLY and FYNNEI. This CDR3 spans 14 amino acids. CDR3 nucleotides: TGTGCCAGCAGACCGGAGGGAACTAATGAAAAACTGTTTTTT. As protein: CASRPEGTNEKLFF.